This T cell receptor (beta chain) came from a study of cytomegalovirus exposure and HLA in healthy donors. Concerning this clone: Its cognate antigen is unknown.

PCR was performed using 60 Vbeta and 13 Jbeta primers. The assay was immunoSEQ multiplex PCR, and TCRdb's table has in-frame clones only and misses some. The top ten clones hold more than 3.5% of a sample with 160,000 or so clones, roughly 80% of them seen once. Germline loops: CDR1 SGHRS, CDR2 YFSETQ. With 2 bases removed from V and 12 bases from J, the gap between germline ends came to 15 bases. The length of the CDR3 is 13 residues. Notes on the study in general: An analysis was carried out later, and it reportedly showed fewer N-insertions in an Asian-associated ancestry cluster than the roughly 700-donor mean.

The gene calls are TRBV5-1 and TRBJ2-1; tentatively, D is TRBD1 (5 bases). The receptor was isolated from a man in his forties in good health and CMV-seronegative. The specimen sequenced was PBMCs. CDR3 nucleotide sequence: TGCGCCAGCAGCTTTCAGGGCGAGCCGGGGCAGTTCTTC. Translated, it gives CASSFQGEPGQFF.